The entry below describes one TCR beta chain. Its matching antigen is unknown. This sample stems from a study of T cell responses to AZD1222 COVID-19 vaccine. Across the whole study: Pooled in the analysis were second doses at about 4 or about 12 weeks.

Study-level results: At 160-218 and 743-854, vaccine-associated CD4 TCRs were dominant, and they spanned spike.

Germline V gene lookup returns CDR1 LNHDA and CDR2 SQIVND (reference sequence). CDR3 length equals 13 residues. Trimming removed 5 bases from V and 8 bases from J, with 10 bases in between. Some clones are missing from TCRdb's copy, which holds only in-frame ones; the method was immunoSEQ multiplex PCR. Seen here are 90,000 to 150,000 clones, roughly nine tenths observed once, and the top ten hold roughly 5.7%. This TCR was sampled from an adult in good health. Sequenced here: peripheral blood, sampled on day 0 of AZD1222 vaccination. The chain carries TRBV19 and TRBJ1-6; D remains ambiguous. The CDR3 region is CASSPRAHSPLHF. The CDR3, as DNA: TGTGCCAGTAGTCCCCGGGCCCATTCACCCCTCCACTTT.